The 3 T cell receptor beta chains reported below all come from one sample, sequenced in a study of CD8+CD57+ T cells in acquired aplastic anemia. Profiles of TCR beta VDJ and CDR3 were generated from a genomic DNA template. TCRdb itself ran the reads through MiXCR, one entry per CDR3 protein. Of hundreds of thousands of distinct CDR3 sequences in the sample, approximately 56% were seen once. The sequenced sample consisted of sorted CD4+, CD8+, or CD8+CD57+ T cells (not recorded which) from PBMCs. The receptors come from a human donor with severe aplastic anemia or a healthy control (not recorded which).

The J gene is TRBJ1-2, the V gene TRBV20-1, with D possibly being TRBD1 (6 bases). The CDR3 consists of 13 residues. Per germline, CDR1 DFQATT and CDR2 SNEGSKA (reference sequence). V gave up 7 bases and J gave up 6 bases, with 18 bases separating them. CDR3 residues: CSGERRGAHGYTF. CDR3 coding DNA: TGCAGTGGGGAACGGCGGGGGGCGCATGGCTACACCTTC.

This clonotype has more than one count but fewer than ten. This CDR3 reads CASSDGQGVDNEQFF. CDR3 coding DNA: TGTGCCAGCAGTGATGGACAGGGGGTTGACAATGAGCAGTTCTTC. This chain connects TRBV2 to TRBJ2-1; 10 bases match TRBD1. CDR1 SNHLY and CDR2 FYNNEI come from the germline V gene. The length of the CDR3 is 15 residues. Trimming at V came to 3 bases and at J to 5 bases, leaving 4 bases not matched to a gene.

This clonotype has only one observation. The rearrangement links TRBV10-2 to TRBJ2-1; D call uncertain. The CDR3 loop spans 16 amino acids. Germline lookup yields CDR1 WSHSY and CDR2 SAAADI. Trimming took 6 bases from V and 6 from J, leaving 21 bases between them. DNA of the CDR3: TGCGCCAGCAGCACCAGCAGTTTAGGGCCTCCCAATGAGCAGTTCTTC. Amino acid sequence: CASSTSSLGPPNEQFF.